The next 29 T cell receptor beta chains were all read from a single sample in a study of cytomegalovirus exposure and HLA in healthy donors. Use of 60 Vbeta and 13 Jbeta primers characterized the PCR. Here immunoSEQ multiplex PCR was the method, and the copy in TCRdb shows in-frame clones only, minus some. The sample lists 200,000 to 250,000 clones, 65% to 80% occurring once. Sequences were obtained from PBMCs. These receptor sequences come from a man between 35 and 55 years old in good health and CMV-seronegative.

V gene TRBV4-3 combines with J gene TRBJ1-5; the match to TRBD1 covers 8 bases. V dropped 1 base and J dropped 2; count of bases not matched to a gene: 4. The length of the CDR3 is 16 residues. CDR1 is LGHNA, CDR2 YSLEER, per germline. The CDR3 sequence: CASSQGTGLGNQPQHF. CDR3 DNA sequence: TGCGCCAGCAGCCAAGGGACAGGGCTGGGCAATCAGCCCCAGCATTTT.

The rearrangement links TRBV9 to TRBJ1-2; D not certain. This CDR3 region has 18 residues. The V end lost 3 bases, the J end lost 7 bases, and 28 bases lay between the germline ends. The germline V gene encodes CDR1 SGDLS and CDR2 YYNGEE. The DNA of the CDR3 is TGTGCCAGCAGCGGTCGAGGGAGAGGAACCCTTGGAGCAGGTGGCTACACCTTC. This encodes CASSGRGRGTLGAGGYTF. The full variable domain, in which reference TRBV9 and TRBJ1-2 provide the parts outside the CDR3, is DSGVTQTPKHLITATGQRVTLRCSPRSGDLSVYWYQQSLDQGLQFLIQYYNGEERAKGNILERFSAQQFPDLHSELNLSSLELGDSALYFCASSGRGRGTLGAGGYTFGSGTRLTVV.

The chain links TRBV7-8 to TRBJ1-4, with TRBD1 matching 8 bases. Germline V CDR1 and CDR2: SGHVS, FQNEAQ. The CDR3 sequence is 16 residues long. Trimming took 3 bases from V and 5 from J; bases not matched to a gene: 8. DNA of the CDR3: TGTGCCAGCAGCTTGGCCAGGGGGCTAAGCAATGAAAAACTGTTTTTT. This sequence encodes CASSLARGLSNEKLFF.

The rearrangement joins TRBV29-1 to TRBJ2-2; the D is unclear. The ends were cut back, 3 bases at V and 1 base at J, with 6 bases in the middle. The CDR3 extends over 13 amino acids. CDR1 SQVTM and CDR2 ANQGSEA come from the germline V gene. CDR3 sequence: CSVDRRNTGELFF. CDR3 in DNA: TGCAGCGTTGACCGCAGGAACACCGGGGAGCTGTTTTTT.

The chain couples TRBV5-1 to TRBJ2-5, with 8 positions matching TRBD2. Per the germline V gene, CDR1 is SGHRS and CDR2 is YFSETQ. The CDR3 is 13 amino acids. V trimming: 6 bases; J trimming: 3 bases; junction bases outside the gene matches: 4. The CDR3 DNA reads as TGCGCCAGCAACCCACTAGCGGAAGAGACCCAGTACTTC. It codes for CASNPLAEETQYF.

This clone came up once. The genes are TRBV7-9 and TRBJ1-1; tentative D call: TRBD1 (6 bases). The length of the CDR3 is 15 residues. From germline, CDR1 is SEHNR and CDR2 FQNEAQ (reference sequence). Trimming pared 5 bases from V and 0 bases from J, leaving 13 bases between. The CDR3 DNA is TGTGCCAGCAGCCCCCGGACAGTCGTGAACACTGAAGCTTTCTTT. Protein: CASSPRTVVNTEAFF.

The V and J genes are TRBV12-5 and TRBJ2-1, with 7 bases that match TRBD2. The CDR3 has 12 amino acids. J lost 8 bases, V lost 7 bases, and 5 bases had no gene match. Germline CDR1 and CDR2: LGHNT and FRNRAP. Written as DNA, the CDR3 is TGTGCTAGTGCCAGACTAGCTGATGAGCAGTTCTTC. It is translated as CASARLADEQFF.

V usage is TRBV7-6 and J usage is TRBJ2-3, with 9 bases lining up with TRBD2. The V gene end was trimmed by 1 base and the J gene end by 4 bases; junction bases not matched to a gene: 3. The CDR3 spans 15 residues. Germline values: CDR1 SGHVS, CDR2 FNYEAQ. CDR3: CASSLVRGGSDTQYF. The DNA for the CDR3 is TGTGCCAGCAGCTTAGTGCGGGGGGGCTCAGATACGCAGTATTTT.

This sequence joins TRBV27 and TRBJ2-1; D is ambiguous. From germline, CDR1 is MNHEY and CDR2 SMNVEV (reference sequence). The CDR3 sequence is 15 residues long. V was clipped by 5 bases and J by 4 bases, with 15 bases between them. This CDR3 reads CASSPFGGTYNEQFF. DNA of the CDR3: TGTGCCAGCAGTCCTTTCGGCGGAACGTACAATGAGCAGTTCTTC.

The rearrangement links TRBV7-2 to TRBJ2-3; 8 positions agree with TRBD2. Looked up from germline, CDR1 is SGHTA and CDR2 is FQGNSA. V lost 5 bases to trimming and J lost 1 base; unmatched junction nucleotides: 5. This CDR3 is built from 15 residues. Written as DNA, the CDR3 is TGTGCCAGCAGCCCCCGAGCGGGGGGCACAGATACGCAGTATTTT. Its protein is CASSPRAGGTDTQYF.

V gene TRBV29-1 combines with J gene TRBJ2-1, with 13 nucleotides matching TRBD2. The CDR3 runs to 14 residues. V lost 6 bases, J lost 7 bases, and 6 bases stayed unmatched. The V gene's germline CDR1 is SQVTM and CDR2 ANQGSEA. The CDR3 sequence is CSVWRTSGSNEQFF. For the CDR3, the DNA is TGCAGCGTCTGGCGGACTAGCGGGAGTAATGAGCAGTTCTTC.

V gene TRBV11-2 combines with J gene TRBJ2-1; 14 nucleotides line up with TRBD2. The junction had 8 bases not matched to a gene; V was cut back by 7 bases and J by 0 bases. Per germline, CDR1 SGHAT and CDR2 FQNNGV. The CDR3 sequence is 18 residues long. The DNA of the CDR3 is TGTGCCAGCATTGAGTGGGGGACTAGCGGGAGCTCCTACAATGAGCAGTTCTTC. Translated, it gives CASIEWGTSGSSYNEQFF.

This clone was picked up one time. The rearrangement uses TRBV4-2 and TRBJ2-1; tentative D call: TRBD2 (7 bases). The CDR3 runs to 14 residues. Looked up from germline, CDR1 is LGHNA and CDR2 is YNFKEQ. Trimming pared 4 bases from V and 4 bases from J, leaving 11 bases between. The CDR3 sequence is CASSRAGAYNEQFF. CDR3 nucleotides: TGTGCCAGCAGCCGGGCGGGGGCTTACAATGAGCAGTTCTTC.

To note about this clone: The junction departs from germline at one end; a sequencing error may be responsible. This chain uses TRBV19 with TRBJ2-3, with TRBD2 identical over 16 bases. The length of the CDR3 is 15 residues. The V gene's germline CDR1 is LNHDA and CDR2 SQIVND (reference sequence). CDR3 protein: CASSMSEGLAGGRVF. CDR3 bases: TGTGCCAGTAGTATGTCGGAGGGACTAGCGGGGGGGCGGGTCTTT.

V gene TRBV4-1 combines with J gene TRBJ2-1; D not resolved. The V end was cut by 5 bases, the J end by 0 bases, with 14 bases between. Germline CDR1 MGHRA, CDR2 YSYEKL. This CDR3 spans 16 amino acids. This CDR3 reads CASSSSTRSSYNEQFF. The CDR3 bases are TGCGCCAGCAGCTCTTCGACCCGGAGCTCCTACAATGAGCAGTTCTTC.

This clone was counted only a few times. The chain carries TRBV5-6 and TRBJ1-1, with 7 bases fitting TRBD1. Trimming took 2 bases from V and 2 from J; bases not matched to a gene: 3. There are 14 residues in the CDR3. Germline CDR1 SGHDT, CDR2 YYEEEE. CDR3 bases: TGTGCCAGCAGCTTAGGGACAGTCAACACTGAAGCTTTCTTT. It encodes CASSLGTVNTEAFF.

This chain joins TRBV5-1 and TRBJ2-7; the D gene is possibly TRBD2 (5 bases). Germline V gene lookup returns CDR1 SGHRS and CDR2 YFSETQ. The CDR3 is 18 residues long. The V and J ends lost 3 bases and 4 bases respectively, with 26 bases between them. The CDR3 DNA is TGCGCCAGCAGCTCCCCTGATGGGGTGCTAGCCCTCCCGTACGAGCAGTACTTC. Translation gives CASSSPDGVLALPYEQYF.

The chain has TRBV9 and TRBJ1-5, with 7 bases matching TRBD1. Germline trimming cut 5 bases from V and 4 bases from J; bases unmatched to any gene: 3. CDR1 and CDR2 from the germline V gene are SGDLS and YYNGEE. The CDR3 is made up of 13 amino acids. CDR3 protein: CASSTGVNQPQHF. CDR3 coding DNA: TGTGCCAGCAGTACAGGGGTGAATCAGCCCCAGCATTTT.

This clone was counted once. The genes are TRBV6-4 and TRBJ2-3; possible D gene TRBD2, 6 bases. The CDR3 is made up of 14 amino acids. V was cut by 2 bases and J by 5 bases, with 11 bases left in between. The V gene's germline CDR1 is MRHNA and CDR2 SNTAGT. For the CDR3, the DNA is TGTGCCAGCAGTGACGGCCCGGAGGGAGATACGCAGTATTTT. The encoded protein is CASSDGPEGDTQYF.

The J gene is TRBJ2-7, the V gene TRBV4-2; the D gene is possibly TRBD2 (6 bases). The length of the CDR3 is 14 residues. V gave up 4 bases and J gave up 0 bases, with 10 bases separating them. Per the germline V gene, CDR1 is LGHNA and CDR2 is YNFKEQ. Here the CDR3 reads CASSLEDYSYEQYF. In DNA form, the CDR3 reads TGTGCCAGCAGCCTAGAGGACTACTCCTACGAGCAGTACTTC.

The gene calls are TRBV28 and TRBJ2-1, with D perhaps matching TRBD2 (5 bases). CDR1 and CDR2 (germline): MDHEN, SYDVKM. The V and J ends lost 6 bases and 7 bases respectively, with 10 bases between them. The length of the CDR3 is 12 residues. CDR3 in DNA: TGTGCCAGCAGGTTCGGCGGGAATGAGCAGTTCTTC. Its translation is CASRFGGNEQFF.

J is TRBJ2-1 and V is TRBV11-3; 10 bases map to TRBD1. Looked up from germline, CDR1 is SGHNT and CDR2 is YENEEA. The J segment lost 8 bases and the V segment lost 5 bases, leaving 6 bases of the junction unmatched. This CDR3 comprises 14 residues. The CDR3, as DNA: TGTGCCAGCAGCCCGACAGGGGGCCCGTATGAGCAGTTCTTC. Translated: CASSPTGGPYEQFF.

This clone showed up just a few times. The same CDR3 also results from other DNA sequences found in this sample. The CDR3 loop reads CASRGQGNTEAFF. The CDR3 nucleotides are TGTGCCAGCAGAGGACAGGGGAACACTGAAGCTTTCTTT. V and J are TRBV28 and TRBJ1-1, with TRBD1 matching over 8 bases. V was pared by 6 bases and J by 1 base, with 1 base of the junction left unmatched. Germline values: CDR1 MDHEN, CDR2 SYDVKM. The CDR3 spans 13 residues.

The rearrangement uses TRBV7-2 and TRBJ2-2, with no clear D. CDR1 is SGHTA and CDR2 is FQGNSA in the germline V gene. The CDR3 consists of 14 residues. With 4 bases removed from V and 4 bases from J, the gap between germline ends came to 10 bases. CDR3 amino acids: CASSSDKITGELFF. The CDR3 bases are TGTGCCAGCAGCTCCGACAAGATCACCGGGGAGCTGTTTTTT. Variable domain in full (rest from reference TRBV7-2 and TRBJ2-2): GAGVSQSPSNKVTEKGKDVELRCDPISGHTALYWYRQSLGQGLEFLIYFQGNSAPDKSGLPSDRFSAERTGGSVSTLTIQRTQQEDSAVYLCASSSDKITGELFFGEGSRLTVL.

The CDR3 protein is CAIKDREEAFF. The CDR3 nucleotides read TGTGCCATCAAGGACAGGGAGGAAGCTTTCTTT. The genes are TRBV10-3 and TRBJ1-1, with 8 bases identical to TRBD1. Trimming cost V 7 bases and J 8 bases; bases outside gene matches: 3. The CDR3 runs 11 residues. Germline V gene lookup returns CDR1 ENHRY and CDR2 SYGVKD.

Details on this clone: An end of the junction differs from the germline gene, which may be a read error. Other DNA sequences in the same sample also yield this CDR3. This sequence joins TRBV7-8 and TRBJ2-6; 11 bases align to TRBD2. The CDR3 length is 18 residues. Germline values: CDR1 SGHVS, CDR2 FQNEAQ. The CDR3 DNA reads as TGTGCCAGCAGCACCTCCGGGACTAGCGGCTCTGGGGCCAACGTCCTGACTTTT. Residues: CASSTSGTSGSGANVLTF.

The gene calls are TRBV7-9 and TRBJ2-5, with 10 bases aligning to TRBD1. The CDR3 extends over 15 amino acids. Trimming removed 5 bases from V and 3 bases from J; junction bases left unmatched: 6. The germline V gene encodes CDR1 SEHNR and CDR2 FQNEAQ (reference sequence). CDR3: CASSIRDRGKETQYF. The CDR3 DNA is TGTGCCAGCAGCATCCGGGACAGGGGTAAAGAGACCCAGTACTTC.

The rearrangement links TRBV5-6 to TRBJ2-7; 7 bases agree with TRBD1. Trimming cost V 5 bases and J 3 bases; bases outside gene matches: 2. Germline V gene lookup returns CDR1 SGHDT and CDR2 YYEEEE. The CDR3 runs 12 residues. The CDR3 reads CASSTGVYEQYF. CDR3 DNA: TGTGCCAGCAGTACAGGGGTCTACGAGCAGTACTTC. Together with reference TRBV5-6 and TRBJ2-7, the CDR3 gives the full variable domain: DAGVTQSPTHLIKTRGQQVTLRCSPKSGHDTVSWYQQALGQGPQFIFQYYEEEERQRGNFPDRFSGHQFPNYSSELNVNALLLGDSALYLCASSTGVYEQYFGPGTRLTVT.

This clone was observed once. The J gene is TRBJ2-2, the V gene TRBV7-2; 8 positions match TRBD1. The ends lost 1 base at V and 2 bases at J; junction bases unmatched: 3. The germline CDR1 and CDR2 sequences are SGHTA and FQGNSA. The CDR3 sequence is 16 residues long. The CDR3 DNA follows: TGTGCCAGCAGCTTAGTTCAGGGGGCTAACACCGGGGAGCTGTTTTTT. The encoded protein is CASSLVQGANTGELFF.